This T cell receptor (beta chain) was obtained from a study of OX40 agonist ivuxolimab in advanced cancers. Profiled with immunoSEQ multiplex PCR; TCRdb holds only in-frame clones, not every one. The top ten hold 6.5% of the sample, which has almost 85,000 clones, 85% to 90% seen once. The junction had 7 bases not matched to a gene; V was cut back by 4 bases and J by 1 base. The length of the CDR3 is 15 residues. CDR1 and CDR2 from the germline V gene are SGDLS and YYNGEE. The specimen was CD4+ or CD8+ T cells sorted from blood, collected in a trial of the OX40 agonist ivuxolimab. This clonotype was sampled from an adult with an advanced solid tumor such as melanoma, head and neck, liver or kidney cancer. The V and J genes are TRBV9 and TRBJ2-7, with TRBD1 identical over 8 bases. Here the CDR3 reads CASSSGQGGSYEQYF. As DNA, the CDR3 is TGTGCCAGCAGCAGCGGACAGGGTGGGTCCTACGAGCAGTACTTC.